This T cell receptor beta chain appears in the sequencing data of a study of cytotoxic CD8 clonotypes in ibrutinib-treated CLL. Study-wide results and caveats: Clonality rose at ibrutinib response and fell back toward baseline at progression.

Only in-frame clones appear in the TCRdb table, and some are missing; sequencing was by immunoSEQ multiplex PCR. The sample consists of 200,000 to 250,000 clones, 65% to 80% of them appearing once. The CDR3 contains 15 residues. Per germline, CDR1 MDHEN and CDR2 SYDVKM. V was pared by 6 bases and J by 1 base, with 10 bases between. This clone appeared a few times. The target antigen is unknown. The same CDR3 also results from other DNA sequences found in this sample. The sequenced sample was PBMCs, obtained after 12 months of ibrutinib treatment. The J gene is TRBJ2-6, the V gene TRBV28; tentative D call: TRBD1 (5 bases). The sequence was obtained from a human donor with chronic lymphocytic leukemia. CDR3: CASSLRGSGANVLTF. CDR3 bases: TGTGCCAGCAGCTTAAGGGGATCTGGGGCCAACGTCCTGACTTTC.